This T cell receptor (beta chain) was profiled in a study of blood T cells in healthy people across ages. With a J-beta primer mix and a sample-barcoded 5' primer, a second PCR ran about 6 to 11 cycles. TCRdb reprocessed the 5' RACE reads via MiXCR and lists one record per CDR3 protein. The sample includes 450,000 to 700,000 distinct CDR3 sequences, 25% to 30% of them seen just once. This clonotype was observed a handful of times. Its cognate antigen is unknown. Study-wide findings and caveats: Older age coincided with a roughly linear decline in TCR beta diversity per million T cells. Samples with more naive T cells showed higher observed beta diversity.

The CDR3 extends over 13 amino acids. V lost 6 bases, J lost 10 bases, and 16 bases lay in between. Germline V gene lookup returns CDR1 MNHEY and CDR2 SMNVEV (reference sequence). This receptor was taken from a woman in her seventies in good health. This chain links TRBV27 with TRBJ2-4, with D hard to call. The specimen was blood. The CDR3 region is CASRKTIGGIQYF. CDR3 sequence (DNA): TGTGCCAGCAGGAAAACGATAGGTGGTATTCAGTACTTC.